The subject of this entry is one TCR beta chain. The length of the CDR3 is 15 residues. The germline gives CDR1 GTSNPN, CDR2 SVGIG (reference sequence). With 3 bases removed from V and 3 bases from J, the gap between germline ends came to 17 bases. The sample belongs to a study of technical replicates of blood from several donors. Produced via immunoSEQ multiplex PCR; TCRdb's table is partial and in-frame only. Here the sample spans tens of thousands of clones, 98% being singletons. The chain links TRBV30 to TRBJ2-5; maybe TRBD2 (6 bases). The receptor comes from a human donor in good health. Sequenced material: T cells isolated from PBMCs. The CDR3 nucleotides read TGTGCCTGGAGATTGTTTAGCGGAGGGGAAGAGACCCAGTACTTC. It encodes CAWRLFSGGEETQYF.